What follows are 32 T cell receptor beta chains derived from one specimen sequenced in a study of tumor-infiltrating lymphocytes in primary liver carcinoma. Starting material for RNA and DNA co-extraction consisted of about 17-31 mg of unsorted bulk tissue. Researchers generated TCR beta cDNA from 500 to 600 ng of total RNA, relying on a constant-region primer. Amplification in three nested multiplex PCR rounds with slightly modified ARM-PCR gave rise to TCR beta libraries. Use of TRBV1-TRBV30 forward primers with a C-beta reverse primer characterized the first two PCR rounds, which lasted 10 cycles each. TCRdb ran MiXCR on the multiplex PCR reads and lists one entry per CDR3 protein. The sample lists some 120,000 distinct CDR3 sequences, around 64% occurring once. The specimen sequenced was liver tumor tissue from sampling region 3. Subset given: tumor region T3, left-lateral pole. These receptors all stem from a woman between 55 and 75 years old with primary liver carcinoma and hepatitis B virus infection.

This clonotype has a handful of counts. A much larger clone differs by one base, so this may be a read error. The J gene is TRBJ1-5, the V gene TRBV6-1; 9 positions match TRBD1. The V gene's germline CDR1 is MNHNS and CDR2 SASEGT. The CDR3 runs to 15 residues. CDR3 sequence reads: CVSRNEDRGNQPQHF. The CDR3 bases are TGTGTCAGCCGGAATGAGGACAGGGGAAATCAGCCCCAGCATTTT.

This clonotype appeared a few times. J is TRBJ2-7 and V is TRBV28; 8 bases match TRBD1. V gave up 4 bases and J gave up 5 bases; unmatched junction bases: 10. The length of the CDR3 is 15 residues. Germline V gene lookup returns CDR1 MDHEN and CDR2 SYDVKM. In DNA form, the CDR3 reads TGTGCCAGCAGTTCAGGGGGCGCCTCTCAGGACGAGCAGTACTTC. Residues: CASSSGGASQDEQYF.

With regard to this clonotype: One end of the junction varies from germline; a read error may be responsible. V usage is TRBV4-1 and J usage is TRBJ2-1, with 14 positions matching TRBD2. Germline V gene lookup returns CDR1 MGHRA and CDR2 YSYEKL. The CDR3 spans 18 residues. Here the CDR3 DNA reads TGCGCCGGCAACCAAGCGGGACTAGCGGGGGCGTTAGAAGGAGAGCAATTCTTC. Amino acid sequence: CAGNQAGLAGALEGEQFF.

This clonotype appeared a few times. CDR3 in amino acids: CASSVVKGPNTEAFF. The CDR3 coding sequence is TGTGCCAGCAGCGTAGTCAAGGGACCGAACACTGAAGCTTTCTTT. The chain is built from TRBV9 and TRBJ1-1, with D tentatively TRBD1 (5 bases). The CDR3 is made up of 15 amino acids. Germline V gene sequence: CDR1 SGDLS, CDR2 YYNGEE. V was cut by 0 bases and J by 1 base, with 10 bases left in between.

As for this clonotype: Relative to the germline gene, one junction end is altered; a read error may explain this. The V call is TRBV28, the J call TRBJ2-7, with TRBD1 matching over 8 bases. Germline CDR1 and CDR2: MDHEN and SYDVKM. This CDR3 has 13 amino acids. The CDR3 region is CTSNRQGSYEQYF. For the CDR3, the DNA is TGTACCAGCAATCGACAGGGGTCCTACGAGCAGTACTTC.

This clonotype has ten or more counts. The chain joins TRBV5-5 to TRBJ2-7; D remains unclear. Germline CDR1 and CDR2: SGHKS and YYEKEE (reference sequence). V lost 1 base and J lost 0, with 8 bases in between. This CDR3 is 14 amino acids long. The CDR3 loop reads CASSLRDNSYEQYF. The CDR3 DNA follows: TGTGCCAGCAGCTTGAGAGACAACTCCTACGAGCAGTACTTC.

The table lists this clonotype with a count of one. The genes are TRBV11-2 and TRBJ1-2; D unresolved. CDR3 length equals 11 residues. The germline V gene encodes CDR1 SGHAT and CDR2 FQNNGV. V was shortened by 7 bases and J by 6 bases, with 9 bases between the two germline ends. The CDR3 region has the DNA TGTGCCAGCAACTTGCGGGATGGCTACACCTTC. Translation gives CASNLRDGYTF.

This clonotype turned up a few times. The chain carries TRBV2 and TRBJ1-5; D uncertain. The CDR3 runs 13 residues. Germline lookup yields CDR1 SNHLY and CDR2 FYNNEI. Trimming took off 8 bases at V and 9 bases at J, with 17 bases between the two ends. CDR3 bases: TGTGCCAGCTCTGAGGGCGAGAATTCGCCCCAGCATTTT. Protein: CASSEGENSPQHF.

A word on this clonotype: The CDR3 does not end in the conserved phenylalanine or tryptophan, so this is likely a read error. The rearrangement links TRBV2 to TRBJ1-5, with 11 bases identical to TRBD1. The CDR3 is 14 amino acids. The V segment lost 6 bases and the J segment 6 bases; nucleotides outside the gene matches: 4. CDR1 and CDR2 from the germline V gene are SNHLY and FYNNEI. The CDR3 loop is CASSGTGGTQPQHS. CDR3 DNA: TGTGCCAGCAGCGGGACAGGGGGGACTCAGCCCCAGCATTCT.

In this sample, this clonotype turned up many times. The chain has TRBV7-8 and TRBJ1-1; no reliable D call. V was clipped by 5 bases and J by 4 bases, with 14 bases between them. The CDR3 consists of 14 residues. Per the germline V gene, CDR1 is SGHVS and CDR2 is FQNEAQ. DNA of the CDR3: TGTGCCAGCAGCCGAACTCGGGGTACCACTGAAGCTTTCTTT. It translates to CASSRTRGTTEAFF.

This clonotype was counted ten times or more. The chain combines TRBV11-1 with TRBJ1-6; tentative D call: TRBD1 (5 bases). Germline assignment: CDR1 SGHAT and CDR2 FQDESV (reference sequence). The CDR3 is 13 residues long. V dropped 5 bases and J dropped 9 bases, with 11 bases sitting between them. CDR3 bases: TGTGCCAGCAGCCGACTTGGGGGTTCACCCCTCCACTTT. It yields the protein CASSRLGGSPLHF. Supplemented by reference TRBV11-1 and TRBJ1-6, the full variable domain reads EAEVAQSPRYKITEKSQAVAFWCDPISGHATLYWYRQILGQGPELLVQFQDESVVDDSQLPKDRFSAERLKGVDSTLKIQPAELGDSAMYLCASSRLGGSPLHFGNGTRLTVT.

As concerns this clonotype: A junction boundary mismatches the germline segment, possibly from a read error. CDR3 sequence (DNA): TGCAGCGTCGGCGGACATGGAAACCCCATATATTTT. Encoded protein: CSVGGHGNPIYF. The chain is built from TRBV29-1 and TRBJ1-3; weak D call: TRBD1 (5 bases). Germline V gene data show CDR1 as SQVTM and CDR2 as ANQGSEA. The CDR3 covers 12 residues. The variable domain in full, with the rest retrieved from reference TRBV29-1 and TRBJ1-3, is SAVISQKPSRDICQRGTSLTIQCQVDSQVTMMFWYRQQPGQSLTLIATANQGSEATYESGFVIDKFPISRPNLTFSTLTVSNMSPEDSSIYLCSVGGHGNPIYFGEGSWLTVV.

Comment on this clonotype: A much larger clone differs by one base, so this may be a read error. The CDR3 sequence: CVSSTQGGREFF. In DNA form, the CDR3 reads TGTGTCAGCAGTACACAGGGGGGGCGGGAGTTCTTC. The chain is built from TRBV6-6 and TRBJ2-1; TRBD1 might be the D (8 bases). This CDR3 has 12 residues. Germline values: CDR1 MNHNY, CDR2 SVGAGI (reference sequence).

This clonotype was found once. The final CDR3 position lacks the conserved phenylalanine or tryptophan, pointing to a likely read error. The chain recombines TRBV6-5 with TRBJ2-7, with D tentatively TRBD2 (5 bases). This CDR3 has 12 amino acids. Germline CDR1 MNHEY, CDR2 SVGAGI. V lost 5 bases and J 6 bases, leaving 11 bases between the germline ends. The DNA for the CDR3 is TGTGCCAGCAGTGACCCAGGAGGCGAGCAGTACTCC. Protein: CASSDPGGEQYS.

Points on this clonotype: A much larger clone differs from this one at a single base, so this may be a read error. The genes are TRBV7-8 and TRBJ2-7; maybe TRBD1 (6 bases). CDR3 length equals 14 residues. Trimming stripped 5 bases from V and 5 bases from J, with 16 bases between. Per germline, CDR1 SGHVS and CDR2 FQNEAQ. The CDR3 spells CASSPREGVHEQYF. The CDR3, as DNA: TGTGCCAGCAGCCCGCGAGAGGGGGTCCACGAGCAGTACTTC.

Ten or more counts support this clonotype. The chain links TRBV5-1 to TRBJ1-5, with D unclear. V gave up 0 bases and J gave up 6 bases, with 10 bases separating them. This CDR3 is 14 amino acids long. The germline V gene has CDR1 SGHRS and CDR2 YFSETQ. DNA for the CDR3: TGCGCCAGCAGCTTGGAAGGGCTTGGTCAGCCCCAGCATTTT. It is translated as CASSLEGLGQPQHF.

J is TRBJ2-7 and V is TRBV28; D might be TRBD1 (5 bases). Between the trimmed V and J ends, which lost 10 bases and 9 bases, there was a span of 28 bases. Germline assignment: CDR1 MDHEN and CDR2 SYDVKM. The CDR3 is 15 amino acids. The CDR3 loop is CATTLPGHNLYVQYF. The CDR3 DNA follows: TGTGCCACCACCCTCCCAGGGCATAACCTCTATGTGCAGTACTTC.

A word on this clonotype: Sequence at one end of the junction differs from germline and may be a read error. The V call is TRBV7-9, the J call TRBJ2-1, with D perhaps TRBD1 (5 bases). Germline lookup yields CDR1 SEHNR and CDR2 FQNEAQ (reference sequence). The CDR3 is made up of 15 amino acids. The CDR3 region has the DNA TGTGTCAGCAGCTCCCCGTTCGACAGCCCCGATGGGCAGTTCTTC. It specifies CVSSSPFDSPDGQFF.

Note on this clonotype: The junction departs from germline at one end; a sequencing error may be responsible. V is TRBV11-2 and J is TRBJ2-2; TRBD2 might be the D (5 bases). The germline V gene has CDR1 SGHAT and CDR2 FQNNGV. The CDR3 sequence is 15 residues long. The CDR3, as DNA: TGTACCAGCAACCCTCCGCAAGGACCGACCGGGGAGCCGTTTTTT. It is translated as CTSNPPQGPTGEPFF.

With respect to this clonotype: Mismatch with germline at one junction end may stem from a read error. V and J are TRBV6-6 and TRBJ1-6; D is unresolved. Germline V gives CDR1 MNHNY, CDR2 SVGAGI (reference sequence). The CDR3 contains 14 residues. CDR3 DNA sequence: TGCGCCAGCAGTTACGCGGAGGCCAATTCACCCCTCCACTTT. It codes for CASSYAEANSPLHF.

In regard to this clonotype: One junction end disagrees with the germline gene, perhaps due to a read error. The chain employs TRBV29-1 and TRBJ2-5; tentatively, D is TRBD1 or TRBD2 (6 bases each). The CDR3 totals 14 residues. Per the germline V gene, CDR1 is SQVTM and CDR2 is ANQGSEA. CDR3 coding DNA: TGCGGCGTTGGGAGTTGGGGGGCCCCAGAGACCCAGTACTTC. Protein sequence: CGVGSWGAPETQYF.

By proportion, this clonotype is medium-sized (0.01 to 0.1%). This rearrangement joins TRBV11-2 to TRBJ1-5; TRBD1 is a possible D gene (5 bases). Trimming took off 5 bases at V and 3 bases at J, with 14 bases between the two ends. This CDR3 is built from 15 residues. The germline V gene encodes CDR1 SGHAT and CDR2 FQNNGV. CDR3: CASSPSGVYNQPQHF. The CDR3 DNA reads as TGTGCCAGCAGCCCCTCGGGGGTCTACAATCAGCCCCAGCATTTT.

In regard to this clonotype: A junction boundary mismatches the germline segment, possibly from a read error. V and J are TRBV5-6 and TRBJ2-3; D ambiguous. This CDR3 has 12 amino acids. Germline assignment: CDR1 SGHDT and CDR2 YYEEEE. CDR3 DNA: TGTGCCAGCAGATCGGGCACAGATACGCACTATTTT. This translates into CASRSGTDTHYF.

This clonotype appeared once. A read error is likely, as this CDR3 ends without the conserved phenylalanine or tryptophan. The rearrangement joins TRBV11-3 to TRBJ2-5; 10 bases map to TRBD1. The CDR3 loop spans 18 amino acids. Germline V lookup: CDR1 SGHNT, CDR2 YENEEA. In DNA form, the CDR3 reads TGTGCCTGCAGCTTAGAGTTGGCGACAGGGGGCCGGCAAGAGACCCAGTACCTC. Translated, it gives CACSLELATGGRQETQYL.

Regarding this clonotype: This sequence may be a read error, since a much larger clone differs from it by one base. The rearrangement links TRBV10-2 to TRBJ2-7; 7 nucleotides agree with TRBD2. The CDR3 spans 16 residues. Per the germline V gene, CDR1 is WSHSY and CDR2 is SAAADI. DNA for the CDR3: TGCGTCAGCACCGCCGGCCGAACTAGCGCAGCCTACGAGCAGTACTTC. This sequence encodes CVSTAGRTSAAYEQYF.

The genes are TRBV5-1 and TRBJ2-1; TRBD2 matches 11 bases. The CDR3 has 15 amino acids. Trimming removed 7 bases from V and 6 bases from J; junction bases left unmatched: 9. Germline V lookup: CDR1 SGHRS, CDR2 YFSETQ. As DNA, the CDR3 is TGCGCCAGCGGGGGGACGACTAGCGGGGTCAATGAGCAGTTCTTC. Translated, it gives CASGGTTSGVNEQFF.

The DNA for the CDR3 is TGTGCCAGCAGGGAACAGGGCCTTTACAATGAGCAGTTCTTC. As protein: CASREQGLYNEQFF. J is TRBJ2-1 and V is TRBV28; D is possibly TRBD1 (6 bases). The CDR3 is 14 residues long. Germline CDR1 reads MDHEN; CDR2 reads SYDVKM. The V and J ends lost 6 bases and 4 bases respectively, with 13 bases between them.

Only a few counts were recorded for this clonotype. The V gene is TRBV7-9, the J gene TRBJ1-1, with D unclear. This CDR3 spans 12 amino acids. V lost 3 bases and J lost 3, with 5 bases in between. Germline-derived CDR1 and CDR2 are SEHNR and FQNEAQ (reference sequence). The CDR3 DNA reads TGTGCCAGCAGCTTTATAGACACTGAAGCTTTCTTT. Encoded protein: CASSFIDTEAFF.

A word on this clonotype: A much larger clonotype is one base distant, so this may be a read error. V usage is TRBV5-1 and J usage is TRBJ1-2; D call uncertain. The CDR3 loop spans 13 amino acids. From germline, CDR1 is SGHRS and CDR2 YFSETQ. The CDR3 DNA follows: TGCGCCAGCACCTTGAACGATTTCGAGGGCTACACCTTC. Translated, it gives CASTLNDFEGYTF.

This clonotype was detected only once. A much larger clone lies a single base off, so this may be a read error. The chain has TRBV10-2 and TRBJ2-4; D tentatively reads TRBD1 or TRBD2 (5 bases each). The CDR3 has 16 residues. CDR1 and CDR2 (germline): WSHSY, SAAADI. The CDR3 sequence is CASIEGRRLAKNIQYF. In nucleotides, the CDR3 is TGCGCCAGCATTGAGGGGCGACGTCTAGCCAAAAACATTCAGTACTTC.

This clonotype was recorded a few times. The chain joins TRBV19 to TRBJ2-7; D is unresolved. This CDR3 comprises 13 residues. Germline CDR1 LNHDA, CDR2 SQIVND (reference sequence). The V end lost 5 bases, the J end lost 3 bases, and 11 bases lay between the germline ends. CDR3 nucleotide sequence: TGTGCCAGTAGTGCTAGTATCTTCTACGAGCAGTACTTC. Its protein product is CASSASIFYEQYF.

The V and J genes are TRBV19 and TRBJ1-1; D is ambiguous. The CDR3 contains 14 residues. Trimming removed 1 base from V and 2 bases from J, with 8 bases in between. Germline CDR1 and CDR2: LNHDA and SQIVND (reference sequence). CDR3 bases: TGTGCCAGTAGTATAGGTGGGAGTAACACTGAAGCTTTCTTT. It is translated as CASSIGGSNTEAFF. Looking up the rest from reference TRBV19 and TRBJ1-1 gives the full variable domain: DGGITQSPKYLFRKEGQNVTLSCEQNLNHDAMYWYRQDPGQGLRLIYYSQIVNDFQKGDIAEGYSVSREKKESFPLTVTSAQKNPTAFYLCASSIGGSNTEAFFGQGTRLTVV.